This T cell receptor (beta chain) was profiled in a study of blood T cells in healthy people across ages. V was pared by 5 bases and J by 5 bases, with 9 bases of the junction left unmatched. The CDR3 is 16 residues long. CDR1 PRHDT and CDR2 FYEKMQ come from the germline V gene (reference sequence). A sample-barcoded 5' primer and a J-beta primer mix were used in a second PCR of about 6 to 11 cycles. Each CDR3 protein is one row after TCRdb ran MiXCR on the 5' RACE reads. The sample lists 750,000 to 950,000 distinct CDR3 sequences, 53% occurring once. Study-wide results and caveats: The study could not conclusively compare naive and antigen-experienced cells, given its unsorted PBMCs.

Peripheral blood samples of roughly 9.8 milliliters were drawn from each donor. Turning to this clonotype: Its target is not known.

The chain uses TRBV13 and TRBJ2-1; 10 nucleotides agree with TRBD1. The sequence was collected from a man at least 80 years old in good health. The material sequenced was blood. CDR3 loop: CASSTYGTGAHNEQFF. The CDR3 bases are TGTGCCAGCAGCACATACGGGACAGGGGCCCACAATGAGCAGTTCTTC.